One sample yielded the 27 T cell receptor beta chains listed below, sequenced in a study of human T cells and chemical hapten exposure. TCRdb passed the RACE reads through MiXCR, listing each CDR3 protein once. The table records nearly 350,000 distinct CDR3 sequences, under 9% of them present only once. This sample's time point: patch test 1, 2 weeks after DPC sensitization. The sample's treatment: therapeutic diphenylcyclopropenone sensitization with weekly scalp DPC. Sequenced here: whole blood, sampled in connection with sensitization to the hapten diphenylcyclopropenone (DPC). These receptors were obtained from a woman aged 18-29 years with alopecia areata. Some clones in this sample may be carry-over from other donors' samples.

This clonotype was counted a few times. The chain links TRBV20-1 to TRBJ1-1; maybe TRBD1 (6 bases). The V and J ends lost 0 bases and 5 bases respectively, with 16 bases between them. The CDR3 spans 15 residues. Germline assignment: CDR1 DFQATT and CDR2 SNEGSKA (reference sequence). DNA for the CDR3: TGCAGTGCTAGAGATGGAAGGACGGGGGCTACTGAAGCTTTCTTT. Protein product: CSARDGRTGATEAFF.

This clonotype has ten or more counts. V and J are TRBV7-2 and TRBJ2-3, with 8 bases that match TRBD2. Germline V lookup: CDR1 SGHTA, CDR2 FQGNSA. The CDR3 is made up of 15 amino acids. The junction had 5 bases not matched to a gene; V was cut back by 2 bases and J by 4 bases. DNA of the CDR3: TGTGCCAGCAGCTTATTCGGGGGGGCTGCAGATACGCAGTATTTT. Protein product: CASSLFGGAADTQYF.

This clonotype has a handful of counts. The J gene is TRBJ1-5, the V gene TRBV28, with D possibly matching TRBD1 (6 bases). Germline lookup yields CDR1 MDHEN and CDR2 SYDVKM. The CDR3 sequence is 16 residues long. The V and J ends lost 1 base and 2 bases respectively, with 12 bases between them. This CDR3 reads CASSLYKGEGNQPQHF. DNA of the CDR3: TGTGCCAGCAGTTTATACAAGGGGGAGGGCAATCAGCCCCAGCATTTT.

This sequence joins TRBV7-8 and TRBJ1-1; D remains ambiguous. Between the trimmed V and J ends, which lost 5 bases and 5 bases, there was a span of 15 bases. Germline CDR1 reads SGHVS; CDR2 reads FQNEAQ. There are 14 residues in the CDR3. CDR3 nucleotides: TGTGCCAGCAGCGCTAGTCAAACGGGGACTGAAGCTTTCTTT. Translation: CASSASQTGTEAFF.

V is TRBV6-5 and J is TRBJ1-2; a weak D match, TRBD1 (5 bases). Germline CDR1 reads MNHEY; CDR2 reads SVGAGI. Between the trimmed V and J ends, which lost 4 bases and 4 bases, there was a span of 13 bases. This CDR3 contains 14 residues. In DNA, the CDR3 is TGTGCCAGCAGTTGGGGGAGGGGACCCTATGGCTACACCTTC. Its translation is CASSWGRGPYGYTF.

The V and J genes are TRBV28 and TRBJ1-4; D remains ambiguous. The CDR3 extends over 16 amino acids. Germline CDR1 and CDR2: MDHEN and SYDVKM. With 4 bases removed from V and 0 bases from J, the gap between germline ends came to 12 bases. For the CDR3, the DNA is TGTGCCAGCAGTTACCTGGACTCTGCAACTAATGAAAAACTGTTTTTT. Amino acid sequence: CASSYLDSATNEKLFF.

This clonotype was seen ten or more times. V usage is TRBV28 and J usage is TRBJ2-4, with D unclear. V was shortened by 4 bases and J by 0 bases, with 7 bases between the two germline ends. CDR1 and CDR2 (germline): MDHEN, SYDVKM. The CDR3 runs 14 residues. CDR3: CASSSVLAKNIQYF. The CDR3 coding sequence is TGTGCCAGCAGTTCGGTTCTAGCCAAAAACATTCAGTACTTC.

This chain joins TRBV7-9 and TRBJ2-7; TRBD1 agrees at 8 bases. V trimming: 5 bases; J trimming: 0 bases; junction bases outside the gene matches: 3. This CDR3 spans 14 amino acids. Germline V gives CDR1 SEHNR, CDR2 FQNEAQ (reference sequence). The CDR3 is CASSPDRDSYEQYF. Written as DNA, the CDR3 is TGTGCCAGCAGCCCGGACAGGGACTCCTACGAGCAGTACTTC.

This clonotype was found a few times. This sequence joins TRBV4-3 and TRBJ2-3; 12 bases are a match to TRBD2. This CDR3 is built from 18 residues. Trimming removed 0 bases from V and 2 bases from J; junction bases left unmatched: 6. Germline V gives CDR1 LGHNA, CDR2 YSLEER. CDR3 sequence reads: CASSQERTSGAYTDTQYF. As DNA, the CDR3 is TGCGCCAGCAGCCAAGAAAGGACTAGCGGGGCTTACACAGATACGCAGTATTTT.

This clonotype was seen at least ten times. The chain carries TRBV7-9 and TRBJ1-4; 8 nucleotides agree with TRBD1. The CDR3 sequence is 15 residues long. V lost 0 bases to trimming and J lost 6 bases; unmatched junction nucleotides: 3. CDR1 and CDR2 from the germline V gene are SEHNR and FQNEAQ (reference sequence). The DNA of the CDR3 is TGTGCCAGCAGCTTAGCCGGGACAGGACATGAAAAACTGTTTTTT. This codes for CASSLAGTGHEKLFF. Complete variable domain (other parts from reference TRBV7-9 and TRBJ1-4): DTGVSQNPRHKITKRGQNVTFRCDPISEHNRLYWYRQTLGQGPEFLTYFQNEAQLEKSRLLSDRFSAERPKGSFSTLEIQRTEQGDSAMYLCASSLAGTGHEKLFFGSGTQLSVL.

There are a few counts of this clonotype. The chain combines TRBV10-3 with TRBJ1-3; possibly TRBD1 for D (6 bases). V lost 10 bases to trimming and J lost 0 bases, with 16 bases between them. Germline-derived CDR1 and CDR2 are ENHRY and SYGVKD. CDR3 length: 15 residues. In nucleotides, the CDR3 is TGTGCCAGCAGCGGACAGCTTGTCTCTGGAAACACCATATATTTT. This gives the protein CASSGQLVSGNTIYF.

This clonotype was seen only a few times. The CDR3 loop reads CASSSPSGSGANVLTF. In nucleotides, the CDR3 is TGTGCCAGCAGTTCCCCATCCGGCTCTGGGGCCAACGTCCTGACTTTC. The V call is TRBV28, the J call TRBJ2-6, with D unresolved. Trimming stripped 4 bases from V and 0 bases from J, with 10 bases between. The CDR3 has 16 amino acids. Per the germline V gene, CDR1 is MDHEN and CDR2 is SYDVKM.

The V call is TRBV5-4, the J call TRBJ1-1; TRBD1 agrees at 7 bases. V was pared by 2 bases and J by 0 bases, with 4 bases of the junction left unmatched. The CDR3 loop spans 15 amino acids. CDR1 SGHNT and CDR2 YYREEE come from the germline V gene (reference sequence). The CDR3 sequence is CASSFRTGVNTEAFF. CDR3 DNA: TGTGCCAGCAGCTTCAGGACAGGAGTGAACACTGAAGCTTTCTTT.

This clonotype was observed many times. The V and J genes are TRBV11-1 and TRBJ1-6, with D uncertain. Trimming removed 5 bases from V and 7 bases from J, with 9 bases in between. From germline, CDR1 is SGHAT and CDR2 FQDESV (reference sequence). CDR3 length: 13 residues. The CDR3 here is CASSPPGNSPLHF. CDR3 nucleotides: TGTGCCAGCAGCCCCCCCGGAAATTCACCCCTCCACTTT.

This clonotype was picked up a small number of times. The CDR3 sequence: CASSFSKFYTEAFF. As DNA, the CDR3 is TGTGCCAGCAGTTTTTCGAAGTTTTACACTGAAGCTTTCTTT. The gene calls are TRBV12-3 or TRBV12-4 and TRBJ1-1, with D unresolved. V lost 3 bases and J 3 bases, leaving 11 bases between the germline ends. The CDR3 sequence is 14 residues long.

This clonotype turned up a few times. At one boundary the junction diverges from the germline segment, which might be a read error. The chain is built from TRBV7-7 and TRBJ2-5; either TRBD1 or TRBD2 may fit D (5 bases each). The germline V gene has CDR1 SSHAT and CDR2 FNYEAQ (reference sequence). The CDR3 contains 13 residues. CDR3 bases: TGTGCTAGCAGCCGGGGCAGGCTAGAGACCCAGTACTTC. Protein sequence: CASSRGRLETQYF.

The gene calls are TRBV12-5 and TRBJ2-6, with D unresolved. Germline CDR1 reads LGHNT; CDR2 reads FRNRAP. The CDR3 totals 18 residues. The V gene lost 1 base and the J gene lost 0 bases, with 13 bases spanning the gap. The CDR3 protein is CASGLGQKNSSGANVLTF. In DNA form, the CDR3 reads TGTGCTAGTGGTTTGGGTCAAAAAAACAGCTCTGGGGCCAACGTCCTGACTTTC.

The gene calls are TRBV6-1 and TRBJ2-3, with TRBD2 matching over 13 bases. Germline CDR1 is MNHNS and CDR2 is SASEGT. This CDR3 region has 19 residues. Losses at the gene ends were 6 bases for V and 0 bases for J; bases not matched to a gene: 12. CDR3: CASRGGGLAGAPSTDTQYF. The DNA of the CDR3 is TGTGCCAGCAGAGGGGGTGGACTAGCGGGGGCCCCTAGCACAGATACGCAGTATTTT.

This clonotype was recorded a few times. V is TRBV7-9 and J is TRBJ2-4; D may be TRBD1 or TRBD2 (5 bases each). The germline V gene has CDR1 SEHNR and CDR2 FQNEAQ (reference sequence). There are 15 residues in the CDR3. V dropped 0 bases and J dropped 3 bases, with 9 bases sitting between them. The CDR3 sequence: CASSLAGTFKNIQYF. The CDR3 DNA reads TGTGCCAGCAGCTTAGCCGGGACCTTCAAAAACATTCAGTACTTC.

This chain uses TRBV24-1 with TRBJ2-1, with 13 positions matching TRBD2. Germline loops: CDR1 KGHDR, CDR2 SFDVKD. The trim removed 3 bases at V and 10 bases at J, leaving 8 bases unmatched. The CDR3 has 16 amino acids. Here the CDR3 reads CATSDDRTSGGREQFF. The CDR3 DNA follows: TGTGCCACCAGTGATGACAGGACTAGCGGGGGCAGGGAGCAGTTCTTC.

There are many counts of this clonotype. This sequence joins TRBV27 and TRBJ2-6; D may match TRBD1 or TRBD2 (5 bases each). Germline loops: CDR1 MNHEY, CDR2 SMNVEV (reference sequence). This CDR3 has 18 residues. Trimming shortened V by 6 bases and J by 0 bases, and 18 bases separated the two germline ends. DNA of the CDR3: TGTGCCAGCAGAAAACGGGACGCTGGATACTCTGGGGCCAACGTCCTGACTTTC. Encoded protein: CASRKRDAGYSGANVLTF.

This rearrangement joins TRBV6-1 to TRBJ1-3; D uncertain. The germline gives CDR1 MNHNS, CDR2 SASEGT. V lost 6 bases and J lost 0, with 15 bases in between. CDR3 length equals 16 residues. CDR3 in DNA: TGTGCCAGCAGCCCCTTTGGCCAGAGCTCTGGAAACACCATATATTTT. It is translated as CASSPFGQSSGNTIYF.

The sample holds a few counts of this clonotype. This chain links TRBV7-2 with TRBJ2-2, with D perhaps matching TRBD1 (6 bases). V was pared by 2 bases and J by 6 bases, with 16 bases between. This CDR3 contains 16 residues. The germline V gene encodes CDR1 SGHTA and CDR2 FQGNSA. CDR3 in amino acids: CASSLNRAGSSGELFF. CDR3 bases: TGTGCCAGCAGCTTAAACAGGGCGGGTTCCTCCGGGGAGCTGTTTTTT.

This clonotype was observed a handful of times. The CDR3 DNA sequence: TGTGCCAGCAGTTGGGGGGGCTTACCTGAAGCTTTCTTT. Its protein is CASSWGGLPEAFF. V gene TRBV12-3 or TRBV12-4 combines with J gene TRBJ1-1; the D gene is possibly TRBD1 (6 bases). V was pared by 4 bases and J by 6 bases, with 12 bases between. This CDR3 region has 13 residues.

J is TRBJ1-5 and V is TRBV7-9; tentative D call: TRBD1 (5 bases). The CDR3 covers 15 residues. V was clipped by 8 bases and J by 0 bases, with 14 bases between them. Germline V lookup: CDR1 SEHNR, CDR2 FQNEAQ (reference sequence). The CDR3 DNA reads TGTGCCAGCGGTAGTGGGGCAAATAGCAATCAGCCCCAGCATTTT. Amino acids: CASGSGANSNQPQHF.

This chain joins TRBV7-2 and TRBJ1-2, with 10 bases fitting TRBD1. V shed 3 bases, J shed 2 bases, and the junction held 0 bases outside the gene matches. Germline CDR1 is SGHTA and CDR2 is FQGNSA. The CDR3 totals 14 residues. CDR3 sequence reads: CASSLDRGNYGYTF. The CDR3 DNA sequence: TGTGCCAGCAGCTTGGACAGGGGGAACTATGGCTACACCTTC.

This clonotype was recorded many times. Written as DNA, the CDR3 is TGCGCCAGCAGCTTGGAAGGGACCATCCAAGAGACCCAGTACTTC. It encodes CASSLEGTIQETQYF. The V and J genes are TRBV5-1 and TRBJ2-5; D may be TRBD1 or TRBD2 (5 bases each). With 0 bases removed from V and 1 base from J, the gap between germline ends came to 10 bases. Germline lookup yields CDR1 SGHRS and CDR2 YFSETQ. CDR3 size: 15 residues.